The following is a T cell receptor beta chain sequence with its context. Sequenced by immunoSEQ multiplex PCR; TCRdb stores in-frame clones only, minus some. This table holds around 52,000 clones, more than 75% found once. The sample comes from a study of blood T cell repertoires in COVID-19. Across the whole study: Material from acute and convalescent COVID-19 was sourced from the United States, Italy and Spain. In each case, the material was cDNA or gDNA derived from T cells, B-cell-depleted T cells, or PBMCs.

The receptor's source is a woman older than 75 with acute or convalescent COVID-19. The sequencing input was peripheral blood.

CDR3 nucleotide sequence: TGTGCCAGCAGTGACGACGCGGGGAGGTCGGAGTATTTT. It codes for CASSDDAGRSEYF. This chain joins TRBV6-1 and TRBJ2-3, with D perhaps matching TRBD2 (6 bases). This CDR3 has 13 residues. From germline, CDR1 is MNHNS and CDR2 SASEGT. The germline V and J ends were trimmed by 3 bases and 13 bases, with 17 bases remaining between them.